The source of this T cell receptor (beta chain) is a study of blood T cell repertoires in COVID-19. About the study: From T cells, B-cell-depleted T cells, or PBMCs came the material, which was cDNA or gDNA.

The CDR3 loop spans 18 amino acids. Trimming removed 0 bases from V and 8 bases from J; junction bases left unmatched: 14. CDR1 and CDR2 (germline): MNHEY, SMNVEV (reference sequence). Some clones are missing from TCRdb's copy, which holds only in-frame ones; the method was immunoSEQ multiplex PCR. The sample holds 400,000 to 450,000 clones; about 90% are singletons and the top ten take 0.8% to 1%. The clonotype was recovered from a man between 18 and 29 years old with COVID-19, enrolled during active disease. Sequencing was carried out using peripheral blood. The V gene is TRBV27, the J gene TRBJ2-1; 9 bases are shared with TRBD2. In nucleotides, the CDR3 is TGTGCCAGCAGTTTATCAGGAACGGGCGGGAGGGCCGGAGATGAGCAGTTCTTC. This sequence encodes CASSLSGTGGRAGDEQFF.